Each of the 28 T cell receptor beta chains below was sequenced from the same sample in a study of control samples from healthy donors and cancer patients. This table comes from immunoSEQ multiplex PCR, and its TCRdb copy is limited to in-frame clones, with some not included. The repertoire holds under 450,000 clones, over 75% seen once, with more than 6% in the top ten. Material: PBMCs. All receptors come from a man in his forties with head and neck cancer.

This chain joins TRBV6-4 and TRBJ1-2; TRBD1 is a possible D gene (5 bases). The V end was cut by 6 bases, the J end by 6 bases, with 26 bases between. The germline V gene has CDR1 MRHNA and CDR2 SNTAGT. The CDR3 consists of 17 residues. For the CDR3, the DNA is TGTGCCAGCAGCAGAACTCCGATCAAGGGGCAAGATAATGGCTACACCTTC. Translated, it gives CASSRTPIKGQDNGYTF.

This chain uses TRBV4-3 with TRBJ1-1, with D unresolved. CDR3 length: 17 amino acids. Between the trimmed V and J ends, which lost 0 bases and 1 base, there was a span of 15 bases. CDR1 and CDR2 from the germline V gene are LGHNA and YSLEER. CDR3 nucleotide sequence: TGCGCCAGCAGCCAAGATCGCCCGGCAGGTGGGAACACTGAAGCTTTCTTT. This sequence encodes CASSQDRPAGGNTEAFF.

The rearrangement joins TRBV4-2 to TRBJ2-5, with D possibly TRBD1 on 5 matching bases. CDR3 size: 16 residues. V was clipped by 0 bases and J by 1 base, with 12 bases between them. Germline loops: CDR1 LGHNA, CDR2 YNFKEQ. CDR3 coding DNA: TGTGCCAGCAGCCAAGATCAGGGAAGGGGCCAAGAGACCCAGTACTTC. Translation gives CASSQDQGRGQETQYF.

The genes are TRBV4-3 and TRBJ2-3; 14 nucleotides match TRBD2. V shed 1 base, J shed 4 bases, and the junction held 10 bases outside the gene matches. Per germline, CDR1 LGHNA and CDR2 YSLEER. This CDR3 comprises 19 residues. The chain's CDR3 is CASSQGLAGGPLLPDTQYF. Here the CDR3 DNA reads TGCGCCAGCAGCCAAGGACTAGCGGGGGGGCCCCTGCTCCCAGATACGCAGTATTTT.

The chain recombines TRBV30 with TRBJ1-1, with 9 bases identical to TRBD1. CDR1 and CDR2 from the germline V gene are GTSNPN and SVGIG (reference sequence). With V trimmed by 4 bases and J by 1 base, 1 base remained unmatched. This CDR3 has 13 amino acids. CDR3: CAWNRGQNTEAFF. The DNA of the CDR3 is TGTGCCTGGAACAGGGGGCAGAACACTGAAGCTTTCTTT.

J is TRBJ2-3 and V is TRBV18; possible D gene TRBD1, 5 bases. Looked up from germline, CDR1 is KGHSH and CDR2 is LQKENI. There are 17 residues in the CDR3. Trimming took off 5 bases at V and 0 bases at J, with 18 bases between the two ends. In DNA, the CDR3 is TGTGCCAGCTCATCAAGACAGCGACCGACTAGCACAGATACGCAGTATTTT. Its translation: CASSSRQRPTSTDTQYF.

The rearrangement links TRBV6-5 to TRBJ1-1; D may be TRBD1 (6 bases). The CDR3 consists of 14 residues. The germline V gene has CDR1 MNHEY and CDR2 SVGAGI. With 10 bases removed from V and 0 bases from J, the gap between germline ends came to 15 bases. The CDR3 loop is CATRPDSLNTEAFF. In DNA, the CDR3 is TGTGCCACACGACCGGACAGTCTGAACACTGAAGCTTTCTTT.

The chain carries TRBV7-8 and TRBJ1-1; D unclear. Germline V gene data show CDR1 as SGHVS and CDR2 as FQNEAQ. V was cut by 0 bases and J by 3 bases, with 8 bases left in between. The CDR3 is 14 residues long. CDR3: CASSLAAVYTEAFF. In nucleotides, the CDR3 is TGTGCCAGCAGCTTAGCCGCAGTGTACACTGAAGCTTTCTTT.

The chain links TRBV18 to TRBJ1-1; no clear D gene. The ends were cut back, 8 bases at V and 1 base at J, with 8 bases in the middle. The CDR3 is 12 residues long. Germline V gene lookup returns CDR1 KGHSH and CDR2 LQKENI. The DNA for the CDR3 is TGTGCCAGCGGGCAGAGGAACACTGAAGCTTTCTTT. Protein: CASGQRNTEAFF.

The CDR3 DNA follows: TGTGCCAGCAGCCCCCTCCGGGTAGCGGGGGGGTCGACCCAGTACTTC. It encodes CASSPLRVAGGSTQYF. The chain links TRBV5-8 to TRBJ2-5, with 11 bases that match TRBD2. V trimming: 4 bases; J trimming: 7 bases; junction bases outside the gene matches: 12. Germline V gene sequence: CDR1 SGHTS, CDR2 YDEGEE. The CDR3 totals 16 residues.

The chain recombines TRBV4-2 with TRBJ2-5; the match to TRBD2 covers 11 bases. Germline-derived CDR1 and CDR2 are LGHNA and YNFKEQ. There are 18 residues in the CDR3. J was trimmed by 4 bases and V by 0 bases; bases with no gene match: 10. The chain's CDR3 is CASSQDLGTSGRGETQYF. In DNA form, the CDR3 reads TGTGCCAGCAGCCAAGATTTGGGTACTAGCGGGAGAGGAGAGACCCAGTACTTC.

The gene calls are TRBV19 and TRBJ2-3; D remains ambiguous. The CDR3 consists of 13 residues. Germline V lookup: CDR1 LNHDA, CDR2 SQIVND (reference sequence). Trimming removed 4 bases from V and 2 bases from J, with 7 bases in between. CDR3 amino acids: CASSTPLTDTQYF. CDR3 DNA sequence: TGTGCCAGTAGTACACCCCTCACAGATACGCAGTATTTT.

This clone occurred a few times. The chain has TRBV20-1 and TRBJ2-5; weak D call: TRBD1 (5 bases). The germline CDR1 and CDR2 sequences are DFQATT and SNEGSKA (reference sequence). Deletions cut 3 bases from V and 4 bases from J, with 21 bases between. This CDR3 spans 16 amino acids. Here the CDR3 DNA reads TGCAGTGCTAGTAAAGTGCAGGGATCATATGTAGAGACCCAGTACTTC. It encodes CSASKVQGSYVETQYF.

J is TRBJ1-1 and V is TRBV6-5, with no clear D. The CDR3 sequence is 13 residues long. Germline values: CDR1 MNHEY, CDR2 SVGAGI. Trimming stripped 5 bases from V and 8 bases from J, with 15 bases between. The CDR3 DNA reads TGTGCCAGCAGTCCATCAGGTTTCGGCGAAGCTTTCTTT. Translated, it gives CASSPSGFGEAFF.

This clone appeared a few times. The CDR3 nucleotides read TGTGCCAGCAGCCGGGTTGGGGGGTTTCAAGAGACCCAGTACTTC. Its translation is CASSRVGGFQETQYF. This chain connects TRBV5-6 to TRBJ2-5; TRBD2 is a possible D gene (6 bases). The V gene's germline CDR1 is SGHDT and CDR2 YYEEEE. The V gene lost 4 bases and the J gene lost 2 bases, with 15 bases spanning the gap. CDR3 length equals 15 residues.

On this clone itself: The junction differs from germline at one of its ends, possibly a read error. The V and J genes are TRBV7-7 and TRBJ2-5; D uncertain. The CDR3 consists of 16 residues. In germline, CDR1 is SSHAT, CDR2 FNYEAQ (reference sequence). The CDR3 DNA is TGTGCTAGCAGCTTAGGATCTCGGGTGCGCCAAGAGACCCAGTACTTC. Protein product: CASSLGSRVRQETQYF.

On this clone itself: Its ends do not fully match the called genes, so a read error is possible. The J gene is TRBJ1-5, the V gene TRBV6-1; tentatively, D is TRBD1 (6 bases). Germline values: CDR1 MNHNS, CDR2 SASEGT. This CDR3 region has 15 residues. Written as DNA, the CDR3 is TGTGCCAGCGGTGACAGGCGAAATAGCAATCAGCCCCAGCATTTT. Amino acids: CASGDRRNSNQPQHF.

Here the CDR3 reads CASRPPGQLEKLFF. CDR3 sequence (DNA): TGTGCCAGCAGACCTCCGGGACAGCTAGAAAAACTGTTTTTT. This rearrangement joins TRBV6-5 to TRBJ1-4; 7 bases match TRBD1. Germline V gene lookup returns CDR1 MNHEY and CDR2 SVGAGI. This CDR3 has 14 amino acids. J lost 8 bases, V lost 6 bases, and 9 bases had no gene match.

This clone has a handful of counts. V and J are TRBV11-3 and TRBJ2-1; the D call may be TRBD1 or TRBD2 (5 bases each). The germline CDR1 and CDR2 sequences are SGHNT and YENEEA. Trimming removed 4 bases at V and 4 bases at J, with 14 bases between. The CDR3 runs to 15 residues. CDR3 bases: TGTGCCAGCAGCTCGGGACCCTCTCCTTACAATGAGCAGTTCTTC. Translating gives CASSSGPSPYNEQFF. The full variable domain, rest sourced from reference TRBV11-3 and TRBJ2-1, is EAGVVQSPRYKIIEKKQPVAFWCNPISGHNTLYWYLQNLGQGPELLIRYENEEAVDDSQLPKDRFSAERLKGVDSTLKIQPAELGDSAVYLCASSSGPSPYNEQFFGPGTRLTVL.

The V and J genes are TRBV4-1 and TRBJ1-5; D gene unclear. V shed 1 base and J shed 10 bases, with 11 bases lying between them. This CDR3 has 13 residues. Germline CDR1 is MGHRA and CDR2 is YSYEKL. For the CDR3, the DNA is TGCGCCAGCAGCCAAGGTCTCGTGGGTCCCCAGCATTTT. Residues: CASSQGLVGPQHF.

CDR3 region: CASSLLGAFGNTEAFF. The CDR3 bases are TGCGCCAGCAGCTTGCTCGGGGCGTTCGGGAACACTGAAGCTTTCTTT. The chain has TRBV5-1 and TRBJ1-1, with a tentative D call TRBD1 (5 bases). The V gene's germline CDR1 is SGHRS and CDR2 YFSETQ. This CDR3 region has 16 residues. The germline V and J ends were trimmed by 1 base and 1 base, with 14 bases remaining between them.

The chain carries TRBV5-5 and TRBJ2-5; 7 bases are shared with TRBD1. CDR3 length equals 16 residues. Germline values: CDR1 SGHKS, CDR2 YYEKEE (reference sequence). The trim removed 4 bases at V and 8 bases at J, leaving 17 bases unmatched. The CDR3 sequence: CASSPERDSLRETQYF. In DNA form, the CDR3 reads TGTGCCAGCAGCCCGGAACGGGACAGTCTAAGAGAAACCCAGTACTTC.

The V gene is TRBV19, the J gene TRBJ1-1; no definite D call. CDR3 size: 15 residues. Trimming removed 3 bases at V and 3 bases at J, with 14 bases between. Germline V gives CDR1 LNHDA, CDR2 SQIVND (reference sequence). As DNA, the CDR3 is TGTGCCAGTAGTATTCTCCACCAAACGGACACTGAAGCTTTCTTT. It codes for CASSILHQTDTEAFF.

This chain connects TRBV28 to TRBJ1-1; D may be TRBD1 (6 bases). V lost 8 bases, J lost 11 bases, and 15 bases lay in between. This CDR3 is built from 11 residues. In germline, CDR1 is MDHEN, CDR2 SYDVKM. DNA of the CDR3: TGTGCCAGCCCTAAGAGGGGGGCCGCTTTCTTT. The encoded protein is CASPKRGAAFF.

Concerning this clone: A junction end diverges from the germline sequence, so it may reflect a read error. This chain joins TRBV7-3 and TRBJ2-2, with a weak D call TRBD2 (5 bases). From germline, CDR1 is SGHTA and CDR2 FQGTGA. The CDR3 is 15 residues long. The DNA of the CDR3 is TGTGCCAGCAGCGTAACATCCCGCGGGACCGGGGAGCTGTTTTTT. Translated: CASSVTSRGTGELFF.

The chain couples TRBV19 to TRBJ1-1; a weak D match, TRBD1 (5 bases). The CDR3 contains 13 residues. V lost 2 bases to trimming and J lost 4 bases, with 8 bases between them. Germline CDR1 is LNHDA and CDR2 is SQIVND (reference sequence). The CDR3 nucleotides read TGTGCCAGTAGTATAACAGGAACCACTGAAGCTTTCTTT. Translation: CASSITGTTEAFF.

The rearrangement joins TRBV4-3 to TRBJ1-6; D remains unclear. With 4 bases removed from V and 7 bases from J, the gap between germline ends came to 8 bases. CDR3 length: 13 amino acids. Germline V lookup: CDR1 LGHNA, CDR2 YSLEER. In DNA, the CDR3 is TGCGCCAGCAGCCGGACGGGCAATTCACCCCTCCACTTT. It is translated as CASSRTGNSPLHF.

The chain uses TRBV6-2 or TRBV6-3 and TRBJ1-1; TRBD1 is a possible D gene (5 bases). The CDR3 is 19 amino acids. Germline V CDR1 and CDR2: MNHEY, SVGEGT. Trimming took off 2 bases at V and 1 base at J, with 23 bases between the two ends. The CDR3 sequence is CASSYAVGQGTTWNTEAFF. DNA of the CDR3: TGTGCCAGCAGTTACGCGGTGGGGCAGGGAACGACCTGGAACACTGAAGCTTTCTTT.